This record concerns one T cell receptor beta chain sequence. The source of the sample is a study of blood T cell repertoires in COVID-19. Overall study: Whether acute or convalescent, the COVID-19 samples came from the United States, Italy and Spain. PBMCs, B-cell-depleted T cells, or T cells provided the cDNA or gDNA that made up the material.

Source study methods: Researchers report that nucleated cell counts were estimated from reference gene primer amplification. TCRdb's copy holds only in-frame clones and misses some; the assay was immunoSEQ multiplex PCR. V and J calls and clone size are copied from that table; D and trimming were computed from the DNA. In the table there are 250,000 to 300,000 clones, more than 70% of which are singletons. Sequenced sample: peripheral blood. The TCR comes from an elderly man with acute or convalescent COVID-19.

CDR3 in amino acids: CAWNRGINEKLFF. The CDR3 coding sequence is TGTGCCTGGAACCGGGGGATTAATGAAAAACTGTTTTTT. V and J are TRBV30 and TRBJ1-4, with TRBD1 as a possible D gene (5 bases). Germline CDR1 reads GTSNPN; CDR2 reads SVGIG (reference sequence). V lost 4 bases, J lost 4 bases, and 10 bases lay in between. This CDR3 is built from 13 residues.